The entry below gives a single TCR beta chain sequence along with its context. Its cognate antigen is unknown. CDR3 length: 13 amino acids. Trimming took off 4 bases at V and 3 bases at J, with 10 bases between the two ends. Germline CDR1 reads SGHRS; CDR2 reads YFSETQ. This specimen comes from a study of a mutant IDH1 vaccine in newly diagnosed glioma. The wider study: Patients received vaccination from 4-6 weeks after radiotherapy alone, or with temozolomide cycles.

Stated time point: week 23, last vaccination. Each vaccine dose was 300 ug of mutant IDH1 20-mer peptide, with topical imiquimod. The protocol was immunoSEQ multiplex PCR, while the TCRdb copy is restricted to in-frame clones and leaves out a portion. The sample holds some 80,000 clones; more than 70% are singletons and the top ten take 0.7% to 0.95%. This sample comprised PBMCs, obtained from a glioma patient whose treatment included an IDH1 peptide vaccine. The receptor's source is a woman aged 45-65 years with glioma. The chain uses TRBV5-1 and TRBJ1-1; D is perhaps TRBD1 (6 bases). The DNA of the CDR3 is TGCGCCAGCAGCACCGGGACATACACTGAAGCTTTCTTT. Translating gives CASSTGTYTEAFF. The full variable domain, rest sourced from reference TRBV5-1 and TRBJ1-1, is KAGVTQTPRYLIKTRGQQVTLSCSPISGHRSVSWYQQTPGQGLQFLFEYFSETQRNKGNFPGRFSGRQFSNSRSEMNVSTLELGDSALYLCASSTGTYTEAFFGQGTRLTVV.